Following are 20 T cell receptor beta chains from one sample sequenced in a study of T cells after yellow fever vaccination (dated by TCRdb to between 2018 and 2021). Interpreted using the paper, the treatment or condition label stands for: live attenuated yellow fever vaccine strain. Libraries were constructed by 5' RACE. The sample was run on an Illumina HiSeq 2500. Using fastp at Q25 and MiXCR, TCRdb reprocessed the public reads and kept productive beta chains. Each record represents a unique CDR3 protein, reported with the most common genes and DNA among its rows. The sample table holds a few hundred thousand distinct CDR3 sequences, of which 13% were seen once. Together, the top ten hold 0.5% to 0.6% of the sample. The material was CD4+ T cells sorted from PBMCs, obtained 45 days after the yellow fever booster vaccination. These TCRs come from a man aged 30 to 39 who received the YFV17D yellow fever vaccine.

This clonotype was counted ten times or more. The chain uses TRBV20-1 and TRBJ2-7; D not certain. The CDR3 sequence is 11 residues long. Trimming took 3 bases from V and 2 from J, leaving 5 bases between them. Germline V CDR1 and CDR2: DFQATT, SNEGSKA (reference sequence). The CDR3 protein is CSASRTYEQYF. CDR3 nucleotides: TGCAGTGCTAGTCGGACCTACGAGCAGTACTTC.

The table lists this clonotype with many counts. This sequence joins TRBV11-2 and TRBJ2-3; D may be TRBD2 (6 bases). V was cut by 4 bases and J by 5 bases, with 10 bases left in between. Per germline, CDR1 SGHAT and CDR2 FQNNGV. The CDR3 has 13 residues. The CDR3, as DNA: TGTGCCAGCAGCTCCCTCGGGGGAGATACGCAGTATTTT. The encoded protein is CASSSLGGDTQYF.

This sequence joins TRBV27 and TRBJ1-2; maybe TRBD1 (5 bases). The CDR3 runs to 14 residues. The germline V gene encodes CDR1 MNHEY and CDR2 SMNVEV (reference sequence). V dropped 6 bases and J dropped 6 bases, with 17 bases sitting between them. CDR3 bases: TGTGCCAGCAGGAGTAGCGGGGCAAAAAATGGCTACACCTTC. Translated: CASRSSGAKNGYTF.

The V and J genes are TRBV29-1 and TRBJ2-7; 7 nucleotides line up with TRBD1. CDR1 is SQVTM, CDR2 ANQGSEA, per germline. Trimming took 8 bases from V and 3 from J; bases not matched to a gene: 7. This CDR3 contains 12 residues. The CDR3 loop is CSIRQGIYEQYF. The CDR3 bases are TGCAGCATTAGACAGGGAATCTACGAGCAGTACTTC.

This clonotype has just one count. The chain joins TRBV28 to TRBJ2-7; the D gene is possibly TRBD1 (6 bases). Trimming took off 1 base at V and 7 bases at J, with 14 bases between the two ends. This CDR3 is 14 amino acids long. Germline loops: CDR1 MDHEN, CDR2 SYDVKM. The CDR3 DNA sequence: TGTGCCAGCAGTTTATCTGGGGGCCACCTGGAGCAGTACTTC. This encodes CASSLSGGHLEQYF.

This clonotype was detected only a few times. The chain carries TRBV11-2 and TRBJ2-1; 7 nucleotides match TRBD2. Per germline, CDR1 SGHAT and CDR2 FQNNGV. V was clipped by 3 bases and J by 0 bases; unmatched bases: 5. The CDR3 sequence is 16 residues long. CDR3 amino acids: CASSLQAGNSYNEQFF. In DNA form, the CDR3 reads TGTGCCAGCAGCTTGCAAGCGGGAAACTCCTACAATGAGCAGTTCTTC.

The rearrangement joins TRBV20-1 to TRBJ2-7, with D possibly being TRBD1 (6 bases). CDR1 and CDR2 (germline): DFQATT, SNEGSKA (reference sequence). V was trimmed by 6 bases and J by 4 bases, leaving 13 bases between them. This CDR3 has 12 amino acids. The CDR3 region has the DNA TGCAGTGCCACGGACAGAGAATACGAGCAGTACTTC. This gives the protein CSATDREYEQYF.

This chain uses TRBV7-8 with TRBJ2-7, with 14 bases that match TRBD2. The V gene end was trimmed by 4 bases and the J gene end by 3 bases; junction bases not matched to a gene: 8. The CDR3 has 17 residues. Germline V gene sequence: CDR1 SGHVS, CDR2 FQNEAQ. CDR3 residues: CASSSGLAGDVHYEQYF. The CDR3 DNA reads TGTGCCAGCAGCTCGGGACTAGCGGGAGATGTACACTACGAGCAGTACTTC.

The chain carries TRBV11-2 and TRBJ2-3; D is ambiguous. The ends were cut back, 5 bases at V and 0 bases at J, with 18 bases in the middle. CDR3 size: 17 residues. Germline assignment: CDR1 SGHAT and CDR2 FQNNGV. DNA for the CDR3: TGTGCCAGCAGCCCACTGCCGATGGGATCTAGCACAGATACGCAGTATTTT. Translating it yields CASSPLPMGSSTDTQYF. Drawing the rest from reference TRBV11-2 and TRBJ2-3, the complete variable domain is EAGVAQSPRYKIIEKRQSVAFWCNPISGHATLYWYQQILGQGPKLLIQFQNNGVVDDSQLPKDRFSAERLKGVDSTLKIQPAKLEDSAVYLCASSPLPMGSSTDTQYFGPGTRLTVL.

The rearrangement joins TRBV6-4 to TRBJ2-1, with 7 positions matching TRBD1. Trimming removed 2 bases from V and 9 bases from J; junction bases left unmatched: 7. CDR3 length: 14 amino acids. The germline V gene has CDR1 MRHNA and CDR2 SNTAGT. CDR3 protein: CASSDGQGVGEQFF. In DNA form, the CDR3 reads TGTGCCAGCAGTGACGGGCAGGGGGTGGGTGAGCAGTTCTTC.

This clonotype was seen more than once but under ten times. The V gene is TRBV4-3, the J gene TRBJ1-6; TRBD1 is a possible D gene (6 bases). CDR1 is LGHNA, CDR2 YSLEER, per germline. The CDR3 spans 14 residues. The V end was cut by 6 bases, the J end by 7 bases, with 13 bases between. The CDR3 region is CASSYRDNNSPLHF. The CDR3 bases are TGCGCCAGCAGTTACCGGGACAACAATTCACCCCTCCACTTT.

This clonotype was detected a few times. CDR3 protein: CASGGSSPLHF. CDR3 coding DNA: TGTGCCAGTGGTGGTTCCTCACCCCTCCACTTT. The chain links TRBV7-2 to TRBJ1-6; D call uncertain. This CDR3 has 11 amino acids. Trimming took 9 bases from V and 10 from J, leaving 10 bases between them. The germline gives CDR1 SGHTA, CDR2 FQGNSA.

This clonotype has ten or more counts. V is TRBV7-8 and J is TRBJ2-7; D unclear. V was clipped by 3 bases and J by 6 bases, with 12 bases between them. This CDR3 has 13 residues. Germline V CDR1 and CDR2: SGHVS, FQNEAQ. CDR3 nucleotides: TGTGCCAGCAGCTTTTGGCAGGACGCCGAGCAGTACTTC. It is translated as CASSFWQDAEQYF. The whole variable domain, remainder taken from reference TRBV7-8 and TRBJ2-7, is GAGVSQSPRYKVAKRGQDVALRCDPISGHVSLFWYQQALGQGPEFLTYFQNEAQLDKSGLPSDRFFAERPEGSVSTLKIQRTQQEDSAVYLCASSFWQDAEQYFGPGTRLTVT.

The sample holds a few counts of this clonotype. V and J are TRBV12-3 or TRBV12-4 and TRBJ2-5, with D maybe TRBD2 (6 bases). This CDR3 has 14 residues. Deletions cut 7 bases from V and 5 bases from J, with 17 bases between. For the CDR3, the DNA is TGTGCCAGCACCGCCCGGAGGGAAGTTGAGACCCAGTACTTC. Encoded protein: CASTARREVETQYF.

The CDR3 coding sequence is TGTGCCAGCAGCTTACCCCCCCGCAATGAGCAGTTCTTC. Its translation is CASSLPPRNEQFF. The chain employs TRBV11-2 and TRBJ2-1; D gene unclear. V dropped 2 bases and J dropped 6 bases, with 8 bases sitting between them. CDR3 length: 13 residues. Germline CDR1 and CDR2: SGHAT and FQNNGV.

This clonotype was detected a few times. V gene TRBV5-1 combines with J gene TRBJ2-7, with D possibly TRBD2 on 5 matching bases. Germline CDR1 SGHRS, CDR2 YFSETQ. The CDR3 has 14 residues. Trimming stripped 6 bases from V and 6 bases from J, with 19 bases between. The CDR3 coding sequence is TGCGCCAGCACATCGACACTGGGGAGTCTCGAGCAGTACTTC. This translates into CASTSTLGSLEQYF.

J is TRBJ2-5 and V is TRBV4-3; the match to TRBD1 covers 11 bases. The CDR3 length is 16 residues. V lost 2 bases and J lost 5; bases outside the gene matches: 7. Germline V gene data show CDR1 as LGHNA and CDR2 as YSLEER. CDR3 in amino acids: CASSQRTGGLGETQYF. The DNA of the CDR3 is TGCGCCAGCAGCCAACGGACAGGGGGCCTCGGTGAGACCCAGTACTTC.

This clonotype was found a few times. This rearrangement joins TRBV9 to TRBJ2-2, with TRBD1 identical over 7 bases. The germline CDR1 and CDR2 sequences are SGDLS and YYNGEE. The CDR3 has 16 amino acids. Trimming at V came to 3 bases and at J to 0 bases, leaving 5 bases not matched to a gene. CDR3 sequence reads: CASSASTGANTGELFF. Written as DNA, the CDR3 is TGTGCCAGCAGCGCCAGCACAGGGGCGAACACCGGGGAGCTGTTTTTT.

This clonotype was seen a few times. The chain combines TRBV15 with TRBJ2-1; 9 positions match TRBD2. There are 15 residues in the CDR3. Per the germline V gene, CDR1 is LNHNV and CDR2 is YYDKDF (reference sequence). The V and J ends lost 0 bases and 10 bases, in that order; junction bases with no gene match: 7. The CDR3 coding sequence is TGTGCCACCAGCAGAGATATTGCGGGAGGGAGGGAGCAGTTCTTC. Residues: CATSRDIAGGREQFF.

The chain links TRBV20-1 to TRBJ2-3; D perhaps matches TRBD2 (6 bases). Germline V gene data show CDR1 as DFQATT and CDR2 as SNEGSKA (reference sequence). The CDR3 sequence is 14 residues long. V lost 7 bases, J lost 0 bases, and 14 bases lay in between. CDR3 DNA sequence: TGCAGTGGAGAGGAGCGGGTTAGCACAGATACGCAGTATTTT. Translating it yields CSGEERVSTDTQYF.